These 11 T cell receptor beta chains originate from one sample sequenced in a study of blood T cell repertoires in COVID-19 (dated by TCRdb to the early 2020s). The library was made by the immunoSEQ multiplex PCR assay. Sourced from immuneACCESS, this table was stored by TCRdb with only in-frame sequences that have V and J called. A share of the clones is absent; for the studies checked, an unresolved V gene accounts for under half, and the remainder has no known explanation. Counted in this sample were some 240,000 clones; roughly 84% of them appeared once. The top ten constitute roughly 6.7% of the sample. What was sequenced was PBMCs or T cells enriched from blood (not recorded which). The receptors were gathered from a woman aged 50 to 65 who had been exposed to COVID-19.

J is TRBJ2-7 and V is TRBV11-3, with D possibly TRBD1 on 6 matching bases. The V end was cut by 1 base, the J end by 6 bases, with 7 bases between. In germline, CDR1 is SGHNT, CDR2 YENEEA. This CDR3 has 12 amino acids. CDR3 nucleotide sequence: TGTGCCAGCAGCTTAGGCAGGGGCGAGCAGTACTTC. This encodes CASSLGRGEQYF.

CDR3 sequence: CASSSGFTEAFF. The DNA for the CDR3 is TGTGCCAGCAGTTCAGGGTTCACTGAAGCTTTCTTT. The V and J genes are TRBV28 and TRBJ1-1, with D possibly TRBD1 on 5 matching bases. The CDR3 contains 12 residues. V shed 4 bases and J shed 4 bases, with 7 bases lying between them. Germline values: CDR1 MDHEN, CDR2 SYDVKM.

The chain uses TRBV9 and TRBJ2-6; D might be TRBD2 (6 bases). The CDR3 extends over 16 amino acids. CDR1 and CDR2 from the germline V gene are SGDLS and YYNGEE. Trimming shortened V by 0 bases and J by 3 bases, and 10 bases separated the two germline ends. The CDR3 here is CASSVEAGIGANVLTF. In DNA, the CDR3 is TGTGCCAGCAGCGTAGAGGCGGGAATTGGGGCCAACGTCCTGACTTTC.

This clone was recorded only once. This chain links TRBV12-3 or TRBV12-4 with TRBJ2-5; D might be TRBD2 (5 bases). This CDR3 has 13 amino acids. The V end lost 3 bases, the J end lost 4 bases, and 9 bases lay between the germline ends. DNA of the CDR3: TGTGCCAGCAGTTTTGGAGGCATAGAGACCCAGTACTTC. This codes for CASSFGGIETQYF.

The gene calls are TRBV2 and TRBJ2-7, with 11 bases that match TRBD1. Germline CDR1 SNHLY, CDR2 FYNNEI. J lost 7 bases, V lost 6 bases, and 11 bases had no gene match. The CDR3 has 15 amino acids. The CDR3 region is CASRPPGQGAGEQYF. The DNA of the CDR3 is TGTGCCAGCAGACCCCCCGGACAGGGGGCGGGAGAGCAGTACTTC.

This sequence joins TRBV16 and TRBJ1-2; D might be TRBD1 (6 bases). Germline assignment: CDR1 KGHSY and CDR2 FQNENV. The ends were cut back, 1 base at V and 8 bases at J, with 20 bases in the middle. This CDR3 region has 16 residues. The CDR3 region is CASSQLLSQGQRGYTF. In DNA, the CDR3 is TGTGCCAGCAGCCAATTACTATCACAGGGCCAGAGGGGCTACACCTTC.

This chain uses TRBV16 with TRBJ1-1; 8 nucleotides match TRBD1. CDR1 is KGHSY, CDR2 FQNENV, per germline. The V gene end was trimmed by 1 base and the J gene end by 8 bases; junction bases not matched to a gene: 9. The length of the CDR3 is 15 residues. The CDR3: CASSQLGQEGNEAFF. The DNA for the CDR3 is TGTGCCAGCAGCCAATTGGGACAGGAGGGCAACGAAGCTTTCTTT. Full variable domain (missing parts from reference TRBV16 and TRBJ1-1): GEEVAQTPKHLVRGEGQKAKLYCAPIKGHSYVFWYQQVLKNEFKFLISFQNENVFDETGMPKERFSAKCLPNSPCSLEIQATKLEDSAVYFCASSQLGQEGNEAFFGQGTRLTVV.

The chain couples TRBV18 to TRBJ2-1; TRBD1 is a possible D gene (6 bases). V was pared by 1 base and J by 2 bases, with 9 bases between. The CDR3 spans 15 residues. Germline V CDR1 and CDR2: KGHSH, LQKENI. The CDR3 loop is CASSPQQGTYNEQFF. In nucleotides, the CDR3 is TGTGCCAGCTCACCACAACAGGGAACCTACAATGAGCAGTTCTTC.

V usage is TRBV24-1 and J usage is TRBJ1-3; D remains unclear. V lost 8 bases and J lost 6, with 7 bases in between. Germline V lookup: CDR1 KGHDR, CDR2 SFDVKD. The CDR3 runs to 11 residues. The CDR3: CATIHTNTIYF. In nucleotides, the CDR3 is TGTGCCACCATCCACACAAACACCATATATTTT.

The CDR3 DNA follows: TGTGCCAGCTCACCACGACAGGGAGATAACTATGGCTACACCTTC. Translating gives CASSPRQGDNYGYTF. The chain uses TRBV18 and TRBJ1-2, with TRBD1 matching over 7 bases. CDR3 length: 15 amino acids. Per the germline V gene, CDR1 is KGHSH and CDR2 is LQKENI. V lost 1 base and J lost 1; bases outside the gene matches: 3.

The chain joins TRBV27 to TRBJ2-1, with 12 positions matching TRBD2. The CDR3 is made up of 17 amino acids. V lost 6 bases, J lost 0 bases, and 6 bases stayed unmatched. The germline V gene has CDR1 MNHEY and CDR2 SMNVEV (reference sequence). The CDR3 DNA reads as TGTGCCAGCAGAGGACTAGCGGGGCCCCGCTCCTACAATGAGCAGTTCTTC. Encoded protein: CASRGLAGPRSYNEQFF.